Listed here is a single TCR beta chain. This sample was included in a study of blood T cell repertoires in COVID-19. Turning to the study itself: Samples taken during acute and convalescent COVID-19 were collected in the United States, Italy and Spain.

Per the authors' pipeline: Estimates of nucleated cell counts were drawn from the amplification of reference gene primers. Data came from immunoSEQ multiplex PCR; TCRdb stores just in-frame clones and leaves some out. V, J and clone size are those of that table, while D and trimming were read from the DNA. The repertoire has 100,000 to 150,000 clones, about 83% of them found once; the top ten carry about 5.4%. Trimming took off 1 base at V and 10 bases at J, with 13 bases between the two ends. The CDR3 is 13 amino acids. What was sequenced was peripheral blood. The rearrangement uses TRBV12-3 or TRBV12-4 and TRBJ1-1; D remains ambiguous. The clonotype originates from a man older than 75 with active or convalescent COVID-19. The CDR3 here is CASSLDGLSSAFF. DNA of the CDR3: TGTGCCAGCAGTTTAGACGGACTCTCTTCAGCTTTCTTT.